This note documents a single TCR beta chain sequence. Antigen unknown. Healthy Caucasians made up all donors. MiXCR was run by TCRdb on the 5' RACE reads, yielding one entry per CDR3 protein. The table lists fewer than 900,000 distinct CDR3 sequences, 21% of them singletons. The germline V and J ends were trimmed by 0 bases and 2 bases, with 9 bases remaining between them. The CDR3 contains 14 residues. Per the germline V gene, CDR1 is SGDLS and CDR2 is YYNGEE. This sample stems from a study of identical twins. Study outcomes and limitations: The conclusions drew on cross-sectional statistical analysis instead of tracking the same donors.

These data are also associated with another study on T cells expressing NK-cell markers. Per that study: Obtained from sorted CD3+CD56+NKG2C+, CD3+CD56+NKG2C- and CD3+CD56-NKG2C+ T cells were the TCR beta repertoires. Six donors carried dominant NKG2C+ clonotypes that made up roughly 1.0-8% of their CD8+ T cells.

The sequenced sample was PBMCs. The TCR originated in a young woman in good health. The genes are TRBV9 and TRBJ2-7; D might be TRBD2 (6 bases). CDR3 amino acids: CASSVGGTTYEQYF. For the CDR3, the DNA is TGTGCCAGCAGCGTAGGCGGGACGACCTACGAGCAGTACTTC.